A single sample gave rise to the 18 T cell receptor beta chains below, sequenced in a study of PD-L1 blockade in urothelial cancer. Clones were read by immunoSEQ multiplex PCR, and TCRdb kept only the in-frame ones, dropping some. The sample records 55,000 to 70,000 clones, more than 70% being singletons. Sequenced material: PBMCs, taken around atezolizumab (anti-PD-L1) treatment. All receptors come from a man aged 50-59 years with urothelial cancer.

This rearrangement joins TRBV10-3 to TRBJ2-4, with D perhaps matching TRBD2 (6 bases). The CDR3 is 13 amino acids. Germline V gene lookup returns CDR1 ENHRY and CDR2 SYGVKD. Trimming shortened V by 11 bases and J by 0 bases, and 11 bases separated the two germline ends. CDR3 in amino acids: CAAGGLAKNIQYF. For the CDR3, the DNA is TGTGCCGCTGGGGGGTTAGCCAAAAACATTCAGTACTTC.

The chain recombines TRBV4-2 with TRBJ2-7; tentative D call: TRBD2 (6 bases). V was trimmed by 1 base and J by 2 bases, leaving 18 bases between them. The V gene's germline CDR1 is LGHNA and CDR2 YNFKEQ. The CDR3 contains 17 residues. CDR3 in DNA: TGTGCCAGCAGCCAAGTCGGACACGGGGGAGGCACCTACGAGCAGTACTTC. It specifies CASSQVGHGGGTYEQYF.

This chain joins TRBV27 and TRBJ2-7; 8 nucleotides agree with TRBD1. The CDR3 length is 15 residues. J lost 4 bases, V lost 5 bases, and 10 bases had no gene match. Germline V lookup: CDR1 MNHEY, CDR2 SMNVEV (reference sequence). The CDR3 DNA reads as TGTGCCAGCAGTCGAGGACAGGGTATAGATTACGAGCAGTACTTC. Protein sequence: CASSRGQGIDYEQYF.

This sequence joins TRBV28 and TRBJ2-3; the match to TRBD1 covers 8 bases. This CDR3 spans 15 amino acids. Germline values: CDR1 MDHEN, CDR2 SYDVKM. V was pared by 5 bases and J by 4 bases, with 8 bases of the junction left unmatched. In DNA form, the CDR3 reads TGTGCCAGCAGTCTCCCAGGGGGCCTGGCAGATACGCAGTATTTT. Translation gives CASSLPGGLADTQYF.

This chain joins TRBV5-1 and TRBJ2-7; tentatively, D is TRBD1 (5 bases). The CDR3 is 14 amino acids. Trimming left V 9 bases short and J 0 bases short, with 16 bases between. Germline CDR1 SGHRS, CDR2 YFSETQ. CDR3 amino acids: CAIANHRLSYEQYF. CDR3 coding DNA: TGCGCCATCGCCAACCACAGGCTCTCCTACGAGCAGTACTTC. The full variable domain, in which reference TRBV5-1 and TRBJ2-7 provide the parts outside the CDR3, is KAGVTQTPRYLIKTRGQQVTLSCSPISGHRSVSWYQQTPGQGLQFLFEYFSETQRNKGNFPGRFSGRQFSNSRSEMNVSTLELGDSALYLCAIANHRLSYEQYFGPGTRLTVT.

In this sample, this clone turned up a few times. CDR3 DNA: TGCGCCAGCAGCCCCCAGGGGCGGAAAGAAGAGACCCAGTACTTC. It translates to CASSPQGRKEETQYF. The gene calls are TRBV5-1 and TRBJ2-5, with D perhaps matching TRBD1 (6 bases). The CDR3 sequence is 15 residues long. In germline, CDR1 is SGHRS, CDR2 YFSETQ. Between the trimmed V and J ends, which lost 4 bases and 3 bases, there was a span of 16 bases.

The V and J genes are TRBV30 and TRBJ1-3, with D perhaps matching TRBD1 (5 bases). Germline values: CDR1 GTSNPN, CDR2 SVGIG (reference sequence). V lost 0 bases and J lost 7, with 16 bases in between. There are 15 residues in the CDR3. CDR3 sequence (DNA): TGTGCCTGGAGTGTACTCCGTACCAAGGGGAACACCATATATTTT. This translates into CAWSVLRTKGNTIYF.

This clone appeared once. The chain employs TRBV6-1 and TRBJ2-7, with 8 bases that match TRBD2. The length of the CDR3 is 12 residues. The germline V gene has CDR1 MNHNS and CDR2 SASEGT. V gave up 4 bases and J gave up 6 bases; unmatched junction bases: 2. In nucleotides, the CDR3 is TGTGCCAGCAGTGGGGGGACTAGCGAGCAGTACTTC. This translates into CASSGGTSEQYF.

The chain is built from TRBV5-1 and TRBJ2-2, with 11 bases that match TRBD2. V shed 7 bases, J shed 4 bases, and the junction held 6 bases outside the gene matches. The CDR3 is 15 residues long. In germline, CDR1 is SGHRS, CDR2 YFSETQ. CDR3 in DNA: TGCGCCAGCCGGTCTGGGACTAGCGGCACCGGGGAGCTGTTTTTT. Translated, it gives CASRSGTSGTGELFF.

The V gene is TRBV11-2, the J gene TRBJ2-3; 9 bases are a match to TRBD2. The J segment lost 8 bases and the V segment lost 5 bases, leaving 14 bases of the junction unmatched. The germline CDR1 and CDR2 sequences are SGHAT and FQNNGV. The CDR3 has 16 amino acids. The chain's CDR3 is CASSTGTSSSSGTQYF. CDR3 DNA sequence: TGTGCCAGCAGCACCGGGACTAGCAGCTCCAGTGGTACGCAGTATTTT.

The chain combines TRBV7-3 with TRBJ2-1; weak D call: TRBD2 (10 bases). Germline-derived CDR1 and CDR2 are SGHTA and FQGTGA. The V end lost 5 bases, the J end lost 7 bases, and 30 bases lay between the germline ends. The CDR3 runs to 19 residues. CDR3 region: CASSTSGTGLLAGVNEQFF. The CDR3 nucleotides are TGTGCCAGCAGCACGTCCGGGACAGGGCTTCTAGCGGGAGTGAATGAGCAGTTCTTC.

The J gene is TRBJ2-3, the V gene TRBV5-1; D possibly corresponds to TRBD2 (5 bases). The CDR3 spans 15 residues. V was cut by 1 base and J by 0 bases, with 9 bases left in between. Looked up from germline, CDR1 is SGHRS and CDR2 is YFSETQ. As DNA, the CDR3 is TGCGCCAGCAGCTTGCCTAGCTCAAGCACAGATACGCAGTATTTT. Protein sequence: CASSLPSSSTDTQYF.

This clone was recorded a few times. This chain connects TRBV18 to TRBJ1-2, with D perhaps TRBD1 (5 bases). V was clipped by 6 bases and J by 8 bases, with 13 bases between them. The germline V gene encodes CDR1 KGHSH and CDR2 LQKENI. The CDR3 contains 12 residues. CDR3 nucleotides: TGTGCCAGCTCCCCCTGGGGGGAAGGCTACACCTTC. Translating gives CASSPWGEGYTF.

CDR3 loop: CASSYTGTGTGNTIYF. The CDR3 bases are TGTGCCAGCAGTTACACCGGGACAGGGACAGGAAACACCATATATTTT. The rearrangement joins TRBV6-5 to TRBJ1-3; 9 bases map to TRBD1. After removal of 2 bases from V and 4 bases from J, the junction contained 6 bases not matched to a gene. The CDR3 runs to 16 residues. From germline, CDR1 is MNHEY and CDR2 SVGAGI.

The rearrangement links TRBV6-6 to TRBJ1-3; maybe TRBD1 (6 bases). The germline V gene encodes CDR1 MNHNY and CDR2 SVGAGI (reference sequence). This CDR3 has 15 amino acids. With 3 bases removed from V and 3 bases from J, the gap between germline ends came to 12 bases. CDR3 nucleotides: TGTGCCAGCAGTTATCTTAGCAGGGGTGGAAACACCATATATTTT. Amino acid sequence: CASSYLSRGGNTIYF.

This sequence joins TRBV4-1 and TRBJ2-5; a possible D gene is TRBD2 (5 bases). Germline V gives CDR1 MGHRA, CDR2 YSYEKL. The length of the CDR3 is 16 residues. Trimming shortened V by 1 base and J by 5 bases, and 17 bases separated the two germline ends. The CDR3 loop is CASSQATGNPSETQYF. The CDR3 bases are TGCGCCAGCAGCCAAGCAACCGGGAATCCCTCGGAGACCCAGTACTTC.

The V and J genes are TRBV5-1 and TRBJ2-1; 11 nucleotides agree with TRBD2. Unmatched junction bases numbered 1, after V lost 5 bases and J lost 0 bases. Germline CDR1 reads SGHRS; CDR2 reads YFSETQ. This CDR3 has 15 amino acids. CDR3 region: CASRLAGDSYNEQFF. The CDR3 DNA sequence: TGCGCCAGCAGACTAGCGGGAGACTCCTACAATGAGCAGTTCTTC. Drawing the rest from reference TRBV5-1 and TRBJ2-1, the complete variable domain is KAGVTQTPRYLIKTRGQQVTLSCSPISGHRSVSWYQQTPGQGLQFLFEYFSETQRNKGNFPGRFSGRQFSNSRSEMNVSTLELGDSALYLCASRLAGDSYNEQFFGPGTRLTVL.

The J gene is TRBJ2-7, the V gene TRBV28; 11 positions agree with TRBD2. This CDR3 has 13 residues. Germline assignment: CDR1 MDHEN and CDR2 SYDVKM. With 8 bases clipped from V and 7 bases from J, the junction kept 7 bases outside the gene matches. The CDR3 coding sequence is TGTGCCAGCGGGCTGCTAGCGGGGGGTGAGCAGTACTTC. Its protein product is CASGLLAGGEQYF.